This TCR beta chain is from a study of shared clonotypes between healthy human individuals. CDR1 is SGHRS, CDR2 YFSETQ, per germline. Germline trimming cut 3 bases from V and 0 bases from J; bases unmatched to any gene: 5. The CDR3 loop spans 15 amino acids. Libraries were prepared by immunoSEQ multiplex PCR; TCRdb keeps only in-frame clonotypes and omits some of them. The data hold some 2,000,000 clones, with approximately 94% observed a single time. Naive CD8 cells comprised CD45RO-negative, CCR7-positively selected cells, excluding terminally differentiated effector memory CD45RA+ cells. The sequenced material came from naive CD8+ T cells sorted from blood. This chain connects TRBV5-1 to TRBJ1-1; 7 bases line up with TRBD1. The TCR sequence derives from a man younger than 30 in good health. For the CDR3, the DNA is TGCGCCAGCAGCTGGAAGGGACAGATGAACACTGAAGCTTTCTTT. It yields the protein CASSWKGQMNTEAFF.